The 19 T cell receptor beta chains in this list originate from one sample, sequenced in a study of shared clonotypes between healthy human individuals. Data came from immunoSEQ multiplex PCR; TCRdb stores just in-frame clones and leaves some out. The repertoire holds 2 million to 3 million clones, with approximately 92% as singletons. Sequencing was performed on naive CD4+ T cells sorted from blood. Subset meaning: CD45RA+ positively selected. The source is a man aged 18 to 30 in good health.

The chain has TRBV7-9 and TRBJ1-2, with TRBD1 matching 8 bases. From germline, CDR1 is SEHNR and CDR2 FQNEAQ (reference sequence). The V segment lost 2 bases and the J segment 8 bases; nucleotides outside the gene matches: 10. This CDR3 contains 15 residues. Here the CDR3 reads CASSLSAGTGDGYTF. The CDR3 nucleotides read TGTGCCAGCAGCTTATCCGCCGGGACAGGTGACGGCTACACCTTC. Combining the CDR3 with reference TRBV7-9 and TRBJ1-2 gives the whole variable domain DTGVSQNPRHKITKRGQNVTFRCDPISEHNRLYWYRQTLGQGPEFLTYFQNEAQLEKSRLLSDRFSAERPKGSFSTLEIQRTEQGDSAMYLCASSLSAGTGDGYTFGSGTRLTVV.

The chain uses TRBV30 and TRBJ2-7, with D possibly matching TRBD2 (6 bases). Germline V CDR1 and CDR2: GTSNPN, SVGIG (reference sequence). V lost 0 bases and J lost 2, with 11 bases in between. The length of the CDR3 is 14 residues. CDR3 bases: TGTGCCTGGAGTGTAGTGGAGGGCCCCTACGAGCAGTACTTC. It specifies CAWSVVEGPYEQYF.

Worth noting for this clone: The identical CDR3 is also encoded by other nucleotide sequences in the sample. For the CDR3, the DNA is TGCGCCAGCAGCTTGGAGACCGCTAACTATGGCTACACCTTC. It is translated as CASSLETANYGYTF. The chain carries TRBV5-1 and TRBJ1-2; D gene ambiguous. Germline loops: CDR1 SGHRS, CDR2 YFSETQ. Trimming removed 0 bases from V and 0 bases from J, with 6 bases in between. This CDR3 has 14 residues.

The rearrangement uses TRBV4-3 and TRBJ1-1; TRBD1 might be the D (5 bases). This CDR3 region has 14 residues. In germline, CDR1 is LGHNA, CDR2 YSLEER. The V gene lost 2 bases and the J gene lost 2 bases, with 9 bases spanning the gap. CDR3 sequence reads: CASSQFQGNTEAFF. CDR3 bases: TGCGCCAGCAGCCAATTCCAGGGAAACACTGAAGCTTTCTTT.

This chain links TRBV5-6 with TRBJ2-7; 8 bases agree with TRBD2. The V gene's germline CDR1 is SGHDT and CDR2 YYEEEE. The ends lost 3 bases at V and 5 bases at J; junction bases unmatched: 4. The CDR3 is 13 residues long. The CDR3 loop is CASSSPGLDEQYF. The CDR3 nucleotides read TGTGCCAGCAGCTCACCGGGACTAGACGAGCAGTACTTC.

The chain joins TRBV30 to TRBJ2-2; D is possibly TRBD1 or TRBD2 (5 bases each). This CDR3 contains 14 residues. V lost 3 bases and J lost 6, with 14 bases in between. CDR1 and CDR2 from the germline V gene are GTSNPN and SVGIG (reference sequence). Written as DNA, the CDR3 is TGTGCCTGGAGCAGGGAGATAGAGGCCGGGGAGCTGTTTTTT. Translating gives CAWSREIEAGELFF.

This sequence joins TRBV5-1 and TRBJ2-1; 10 positions agree with TRBD2. V lost 4 bases, J lost 10 bases, and 11 bases stayed unmatched. The CDR3 has 15 amino acids. Germline CDR1 is SGHRS and CDR2 is YFSETQ. CDR3 amino acids: CASSDKRGGLEEQFF. The DNA for the CDR3 is TGCGCCAGCAGCGATAAGCGGGGGGGCCTTGAGGAGCAGTTCTTC.

The chain is built from TRBV7-2 and TRBJ2-3, with D possibly matching TRBD1 (5 bases). The CDR3 is 15 amino acids. Germline loops: CDR1 SGHTA, CDR2 FQGNSA. Trimming took off 2 bases at V and 0 bases at J, with 9 bases between the two ends. The CDR3 coding sequence is TGTGCCAGCAGCTTACAATCAGGGAGCACAGATACGCAGTATTTT. Its protein product is CASSLQSGSTDTQYF.

Only one count was recorded for this clone. The V and J genes are TRBV5-4 and TRBJ2-4, with 9 bases matching TRBD2. The CDR3 consists of 17 residues. From germline, CDR1 is SGHNT and CDR2 YYREEE (reference sequence). V was clipped by 0 bases and J by 5 bases; unmatched bases: 9. The chain's CDR3 is CASSLGSLAGTQNIQYF. CDR3 in DNA: TGTGCCAGCAGCTTGGGTTCCCTAGCGGGAACTCAAAACATTCAGTACTTC.

The rearrangement links TRBV15 to TRBJ1-5; D uncertain. The V and J ends lost 3 bases and 3 bases respectively, with 12 bases between them. The CDR3 loop spans 15 amino acids. CDR1 and CDR2 (germline): LNHNV, YYDKDF (reference sequence). The DNA of the CDR3 is TGTGCCACCAGCAGCACTCCGGGGAACAATCAGCCCCAGCATTTT. As protein: CATSSTPGNNQPQHF.

This clone was counted once. The genes are TRBV7-2 and TRBJ2-7; D gene uncertain. The CDR3 is 14 amino acids. CDR1 is SGHTA, CDR2 FQGNSA, per germline. V lost 5 bases and J lost 2, with 13 bases in between. The CDR3 region has the DNA TGTGCCAGCAGCGAGTATGGGAAAACCTACGAGCAGTACTTC. Amino acids: CASSEYGKTYEQYF.

The chain uses TRBV10-2 and TRBJ2-1, with D tentatively TRBD1 (5 bases). The CDR3 covers 16 residues. Germline V lookup: CDR1 WSHSY, CDR2 SAAADI. V lost 6 bases and J 9 bases, leaving 24 bases between the germline ends. The CDR3 is CASSVPPDQGRGEQFF. In DNA form, the CDR3 reads TGCGCCAGCAGCGTACCACCCGACCAGGGAAGGGGTGAGCAGTTCTTC.

The rearrangement uses TRBV7-2 and TRBJ2-7, with D perhaps matching TRBD1 (6 bases). Trimming left V 1 base short and J 0 bases short, with 13 bases between. Germline-derived CDR1 and CDR2 are SGHTA and FQGNSA. This CDR3 spans 16 amino acids. The CDR3 region has the DNA TGTGCCAGCAGCTTAGGACAGGCACTTAGCTCCTACGAGCAGTACTTC. Translation: CASSLGQALSSYEQYF.

The V call is TRBV5-4, the J call TRBJ1-3, with D unclear. This CDR3 has 15 amino acids. Trimming removed 4 bases at V and 0 bases at J, with 11 bases between. CDR1 and CDR2 (germline): SGHNT, YYREEE (reference sequence). The CDR3 sequence is CASSPYMSSGNTIYF. CDR3 sequence (DNA): TGTGCCAGCAGCCCCTACATGAGCTCTGGAAACACCATATATTTT.

Only a few counts were recorded for this clone. V and J are TRBV10-3 and TRBJ1-1, with TRBD1 identical over 10 bases. Looked up from germline, CDR1 is ENHRY and CDR2 is SYGVKD. Trimming took 3 bases from V and 3 from J; bases not matched to a gene: 4. The CDR3 totals 15 residues. CDR3 in amino acids: CAISDWTGGYTEAFF. CDR3 coding DNA: TGTGCCATCAGTGACTGGACAGGGGGATACACTGAAGCTTTCTTT.

This clone was observed a single time. The rearrangement links TRBV6-5 to TRBJ1-3; TRBD1 aligns across 9 bases. Unmatched junction bases numbered 12, after V lost 7 bases and J lost 11 bases. The CDR3 spans 14 residues. Germline-derived CDR1 and CDR2 are MNHEY and SVGAGI. CDR3 DNA: TGTGCCAGCAAAAAAGGACAGGGGCAAAAAGCCATATATTTT. Protein sequence: CASKKGQGQKAIYF.

This chain links TRBV6-5 with TRBJ2-3, with TRBD1 identical over 9 bases. Germline values: CDR1 MNHEY, CDR2 SVGAGI. This CDR3 has 14 amino acids. With 8 bases clipped from V and 4 bases from J, the junction kept 7 bases outside the gene matches. CDR3 protein: CASGTGGKADTQYF. The CDR3 DNA is TGTGCCAGCGGAACAGGGGGCAAGGCAGATACGCAGTATTTT.

This clone was recorded only once. The genes are TRBV5-4 and TRBJ1-2; D may be TRBD1 (6 bases). Trimming took off 10 bases at V and 0 bases at J, with 19 bases between the two ends. CDR3 size: 15 residues. Looked up from germline, CDR1 is SGHNT and CDR2 is YYREEE (reference sequence). CDR3 amino acids: CASSPRQETNYGYTF. The CDR3 DNA reads as TGTGCCTCCTCCCCCCGACAGGAAACTAACTATGGCTACACCTTC. Full variable domain (missing parts from reference TRBV5-4 and TRBJ1-2): ETGVTQSPTHLIKTRGQQVTLRCSSQSGHNTVSWYQQALGQGPQFIFQYYREEENGRGNFPPRFSGLQFPNYSSELNVNALELDDSALYLCASSPRQETNYGYTFGSGTRLTVV.

The rearrangement joins TRBV6-1 to TRBJ1-4; 7 bases agree with TRBD1. V was clipped by 3 bases and J by 0 bases; unmatched bases: 10. Germline values: CDR1 MNHNS, CDR2 SASEGT. This CDR3 is 18 amino acids long. In DNA form, the CDR3 reads TGTGCCAGCAGTGATTTTCCCACAGGGGAGGCAACTAATGAAAAACTGTTTTTT. Translating it yields CASSDFPTGEATNEKLFF.